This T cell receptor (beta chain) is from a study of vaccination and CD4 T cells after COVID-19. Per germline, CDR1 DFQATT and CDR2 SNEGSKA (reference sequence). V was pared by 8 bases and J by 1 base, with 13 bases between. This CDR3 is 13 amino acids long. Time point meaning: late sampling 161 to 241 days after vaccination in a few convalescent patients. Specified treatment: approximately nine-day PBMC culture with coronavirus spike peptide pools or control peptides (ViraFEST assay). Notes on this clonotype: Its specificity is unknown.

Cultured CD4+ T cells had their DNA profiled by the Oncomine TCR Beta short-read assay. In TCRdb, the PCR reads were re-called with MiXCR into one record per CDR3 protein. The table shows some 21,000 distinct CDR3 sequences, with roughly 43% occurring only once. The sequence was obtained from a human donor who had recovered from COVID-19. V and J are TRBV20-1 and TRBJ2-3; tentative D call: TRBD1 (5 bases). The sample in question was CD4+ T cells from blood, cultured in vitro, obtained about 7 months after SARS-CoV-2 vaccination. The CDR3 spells CSTKSQGTDTQYF. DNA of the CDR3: TGCAGTACAAAATCACAGGGCACAGATACGCAGTATTTT.